This T cell receptor (beta chain) was recorded in a study of T-cell reconstitution after alpha-beta-depleted transplantation in children. This CDR3 contains 16 residues. Germline assignment: CDR1 SGHRS and CDR2 YFSETQ. This clonotype was detected many times. The junction differs from germline at one of its ends, possibly a read error. Unique molecular identifiers were incorporated when the TCRbeta library was constructed. TCRdb re-derived calls from the PCR reads in MiXCR, one entry per CDR3 protein. The sample yields almost 500,000 distinct CDR3 sequences, roughly a tenth seen once. Sequences were derived from PBMCs, sampled before TCRalphabeta/CD19-depleted stem cell transplant. This chain links TRBV5-1 with TRBJ2-2; 11 nucleotides match TRBD2. The source is a child under 10 years old with inherited bone marrow failure, due to receive a stem cell transplant. CDR3 protein: CASSFLTSGNSGELFF. CDR3 nucleotides: TGCGCCAGCAGCTTTCTGACTAGCGGGAACTCCGGGGAGCTGTTTTTT.